This TCR beta chain came from a study of CD8 T cell repertoires and HIV-1 epitope variants (dated by TCRdb to the early 2020s). Turning to the overall study: T cells were stimulated in separate culture wells with each of twenty-five peptides representing autologous and known Gag and Nef epitope variants. Control conditions included a CMV, EBV and flu peptide pool, the Ebola AY9 epitope as negative control, and a no-peptide well. The epitopes tested covered three Gag epitope families plus Nef HW9 and YT9. T cells were enriched using the EasySep Human T Cell Enrichment Kit and then co-cultured with an equal number of autologous T cell-negative cells acting as antigen-presenting cells. Cultures were maintained for approximately nine days in IMDM with gentamicin, and half-media changes adding IL-2, IL-7 and IL-15 were performed on days 3 and 7. An aliquot of 1M T cells was saved as an uncultured baseline condition, separate from the 75 to 95 T cell cultures. A total of some 84 T cell cultures were run, with each culture condition done in triplicate except for one peptide, which was done in duplicate.

Overall study outcomes, separate from this receptor: Only TCR beta chains were identified by the assay, and proliferation to antigen, not T cell function or cytokine profile, was indicated. Roughly 5 clonotypes recognized the Nef KF9 family and one clonotype recognized the HW9 family, while no responses to the TAALDMSHF plasma variant were seen. The study identified roughly nine antigen-specific TCR beta clonotypes, 5 or 6 of which appeared to be cross-reactive for autologous or known escape epitope variants.

TCR beta CDR3 regions were sequenced at survey depth on the immunoSEQ platform. The QIAamp DNA micro kit was used to extract genomic DNA from every cultured and uncultured CD8+ T cell population. Processing in the source paper ran as follows. Any sample with under 5,000 productive reads was excluded, and this exclusion removed about 7% of the roughly 80 cultures stimulated with HIV peptides. Sequences were trimmed to CDR3 by a MANAFEST web app, and nonproductive sequences, CDR3s under 5 amino acids, and sequences not starting with C or ending with F/W were removed. Antigen-specific clonotypes had to expand in at least 2 of 3 replicates versus no-peptide control at FDR 0.01, only within one epitope family. A frequency at least fivefold higher than in wells stimulated with peptides from other epitope families was additionally required for specific clonotypes. As stored in TCRdb, this immuneACCESS dataset retains in-frame rearrangements with V and J assigned. A fraction of the clones does not appear; measured against another copy, unresolved V genes explain less than half of the discrepancy, and the remainder lacks a known reason. V and J calls and clone size are given by that table; D and trimming were obtained from the DNA. This sample has thousands of clones in its table, and 64% of those were observed once. The ten largest make up approximately 40% of the sample.

For this clone: Its antigen specificity is not known. Qualities for individual bases were not recorded, and no much larger clone is one base off.

The germline V gene (reference sequence) gives CDR1 as SEHNR and CDR2 as FQNEAQ. V gives up 5 bases and J gives up 4 bases, and the segment between their germline ends measures 17 bases. The CDR3 runs 15 amino acids, cysteine and phenylalanine included. Only the CDR3 DNA stays, 45 bases, in frame from base 1. The EasySep Human CD8+ T Cell Enrichment Kit was used on day 10 to isolate CD8+ T cells from every culture. The sequencing sample was made of cultured CD8+ T cells derived from PBMCs. The rearranged chain carries TRBV7-9 and TRBJ2-5; the D gene cannot be named for sure. This clonotype was obtained from a male donor with HIV. The nucleotides read TGTGCCAGCAGCAAGCTAGTCCCCTGGGGAGAGACCCAGTACTTC. This translates into CASSKLVPWGETQYF.